Listed here is a single TCR beta chain. These data originate in a study of T cell changes during pregnancy in multiple sclerosis. Libraries were prepared by immunoSEQ multiplex PCR; TCRdb keeps only in-frame clonotypes and omits some of them. The sample gives roughly 83,000 clones, roughly nine tenths of which show up once; roughly 4% is in the top ten. Germline V gives CDR1 SNHLY, CDR2 FYNNEI. The CDR3 contains 17 residues. With 6 bases clipped from V and 3 bases from J, the junction kept 10 bases outside the gene matches. This receptor was identified in a female donor in good health, serving as a control in a pregnancy study. Some clones in this sample may be carry-over from other donors' samples. This chain links TRBV2 with TRBJ2-3; 12 nucleotides line up with TRBD2. Material: PBMCs, obtained in the first trimester of pregnancy. This CDR3 reads CASRRGYLAGGTDTQYF. CDR3 nucleotide sequence: TGTGCCAGCAGGAGGGGTTACCTAGCGGGGGGGACAGATACGCAGTATTTT.